The rows below give T cell receptor beta chains drawn from one sample of a study of human T cells and chemical hapten exposure. Each CDR3 protein gets one entry after TCRdb re-called the RACE reads with MiXCR. The profile covers around 100,000 distinct CDR3 sequences, with approximately 10% appearing a single time and under 4.5% taken by the ten largest. Sequencing used whole blood, obtained in connection with sensitization to the hapten diphenylcyclopropenone (DPC). These receptors were collected from a middle-aged woman with alopecia areata. Some clones in this sample may be carry-over from other donors' samples. Each CDR3 is given with its conserved first and last residue. D genes are given only for firm matches. Only some rows state a clone size, as once, few, many or a class for expanded clones.

clone size	V gene	D gene	J gene	CDR3 protein	CDR3 DNA
many	TRBV20-1	TRBD2	TRBJ2-1	CSARDIRAPGGEQFF	TGCAGTGCTAGAGATATCCGGGCCCCGGGGGGTGAGCAGTTCTTC
many	TRBV27	NA	TRBJ1-1	CASSSYDRMNTEAFF	TGTGCCAGCAGTTCATACGACAGGATGAACACTGAAGCTTTCTTT
NA	TRBV28	NA	TRBJ1-5	CASRGSQPQHF	TGTGCCAGCAGGGGTTCGCAGCCCCAGCATTTT
NA	TRBV5-4	TRBD1	TRBJ1-2	CASSLGLQGADYGYTF	TGTGCCAGCAGCTTGGGATTACAGGGGGCGGACTATGGCTACACCTTC
many	TRBV20-1	NA	TRBJ2-1	CSAIYGRSYNEQFF	TGCAGTGCAATATACGGGAGATCCTACAATGAGCAGTTCTTC
NA	TRBV6-2/TRBV6-3	NA	TRBJ1-2	CASSSSGPSYGYTF	TGTGCCAGCAGTTCCTCCGGTCCAAGCTATGGCTACACCTTC
many	TRBV11-2	NA	TRBJ2-2	CASSLGPGTGELFF	TGTGCCAGCAGCTTGGGGCCGGGCACCGGGGAGCTGTTTTTT
few	TRBV3-1	TRBD2	TRBJ2-1	CASSHNGEGLAGYNEQFF	TGTGCCAGCAGCCACAACGGGGAGGGACTAGCGGGCTACAATGAGCAGTTCTTC
NA	TRBV30	NA	TRBJ1-1	CAWAGSGGGRAFF	TGTGCCTGGGCGGGATCTGGGGGCGGAAGGGCTTTCTTT
NA	TRBV6-5	NA	TRBJ2-7	CASSYGHLSYEQYF	TGTGCCAGCAGTTATGGACACCTCTCCTACGAGCAGTACTTC
NA	TRBV30	NA	TRBJ2-2	CAWSVFLAGELFF	TGTGCCTGGAGTGTATTTTTAGCCGGGGAGCTGTTTTTT
NA	TRBV6-2/TRBV6-3	TRBD2	TRBJ2-3	CASTSRGGAADTQYF	TGTGCCAGCACCTCTCGCGGGGGGGCAGCAGATACGCAGTATTTT
NA	TRBV3-1	NA	TRBJ2-7	CASSQSPLGATYEQYF	TGTGCCAGCAGCCAATCCCCCCTGGGGGCGACCTACGAGCAGTACTTC
NA	TRBV29-1	TRBD1	TRBJ2-7	CSVEGGTGASYEQYF	TGCAGCGTTGAAGGAGGGACAGGGGCCTCCTACGAGCAGTACTTC
few	TRBV20-1	NA	TRBJ2-3	CSARVGSSTDTQYF	TGCAGTGCTAGAGTGGGCTCTAGCACAGATACGCAGTATTTT
NA	TRBV7-2	NA	TRBJ1-5	CASGTWPQHF	TGTGCCAGCGGTACTTGGCCCCAGCATTTT
many	TRBV4-2	NA	TRBJ2-7	CASSQDLGETYEQYF	TGTGCCAGCAGCCAAGATCTGGGGGAGACCTACGAGCAGTACTTC
few	TRBV4-3	TRBD1	TRBJ1-2	CASSREDRGNYGYTF	TGCGCCAGCAGCCGAGAGGACAGGGGAAACTATGGCTACACCTTC
NA	TRBV25-1	TRBD1	TRBJ2-5	CASSDPTGAETQYF	TGTGCCAGCAGTGACCCTACAGGGGCAGAGACCCAGTACTTC
NA	TRBV5-1	NA	TRBJ2-5	CASTGLGGLVETQYF	TGCGCCAGCACCGGATTAGGGGGTTTGGTCGAGACCCAGTACTTC
few	TRBV19	TRBD2	TRBJ2-7	CASGTSGLSYEQYF	TGTGCCAGTGGGACTAGCGGGTTATCCTACGAGCAGTACTTC
few	TRBV3-1	TRBD1	TRBJ1-2	CASSQDGTGGYTF	TGTGCCAGCAGCCAAGATGGGACAGGCGGCTACACCTTC
NA	TRBV7-2	NA	TRBJ2-7	CASSLAARPTFYEQYF	TGTGCCAGCAGCTTAGCTGCCCGCCCTACCTTCTACGAGCAGTACTTC
NA	TRBV29-1	NA	TRBJ1-1	CSVGGKVANTEAFF	TGCAGCGTTGGGGGAAAGGTCGCAAACACTGAAGCTTTCTTT
NA	TRBV11-1	TRBD1	TRBJ2-2	CASSLVARTGAGELFF	TGTGCCAGCAGCTTAGTGGCCCGGACAGGGGCCGGGGAGCTGTTTTTT
many	TRBV30	NA	TRBJ1-2	CAWTGGRTDGYTF	TGTGCCTGGACCGGGGGGCGAACGGACGGCTACACCTTC
few	TRBV5-4	TRBD1	TRBJ2-7	CASGGQGAREQYF	TGTGCCAGCGGAGGACAGGGGGCGAGGGAGCAGTACTTC
many	TRBV12-3/TRBV12-4	NA	TRBJ2-3	CASSPSVISTDTQYF	TGTGCCAGCAGTCCCAGTGTGATTAGCACAGATACGCAGTATTTT
NA	TRBV6-5	TRBD1	TRBJ1-3	CASSSDAGTGLGSGNTIYF	TGTGCCAGCAGTTCCGATGCGGGGACAGGCCTCGGTTCTGGAAACACCATATATTTT
NA	TRBV30	TRBD1	TRBJ1-5	CAWSRTGNQPQHF	TGTGCCTGGAGCCGGACAGGGAATCAGCCCCAGCATTTT
many	TRBV29-1	NA	TRBJ2-5	CSVGEAGASGETQYF	TGCAGCGTTGGGGAAGCAGGGGCGAGTGGGGAGACCCAGTACTTC
few	TRBV29-1	TRBD1	TRBJ2-1	CSVDSTGLTYNEQFF	TGCAGCGTTGACTCGACAGGGCTCACCTACAATGAGCAGTTCTTC
NA	TRBV28	NA	TRBJ2-1	CASSLPPDFSYNEQFF	TGTGCCAGCAGTTTACCCCCGGATTTCTCCTACAATGAGCAGTTCTTC
few	TRBV5-6	NA	TRBJ2-2	CASSLSGPGELFF	TGTGCCAGCAGCTTGTCGGGCCCCGGGGAGCTGTTTTTT
NA	TRBV6-5	TRBD1	TRBJ1-1	CASSENRGRTEAFF	TGTGCCAGCAGTGAAAACAGGGGGAGGACTGAAGCTTTCTTT
few	TRBV11-3	NA	TRBJ2-1	CASSHPPSIEQFF	TGTGCCAGCAGCCACCCCCCCTCCATCGAACAGTTCTTC
many	TRBV28	NA	TRBJ1-6	CASRKQGPGDNSPLHF	TGTGCCAGCAGGAAACAGGGCCCCGGGGATAATTCACCCCTCCACTTT
few	TRBV2	NA	TRBJ2-5	CASSETGNQETQYF	TGTGCCAGCAGTGAGACAGGAAATCAAGAGACCCAGTACTTC
many	TRBV6-5	NA	TRBJ1-1	CASSDSMNTEAFF	TGTGCCAGCAGCGACAGTATGAACACTGAAGCTTTCTTT
few	TRBV12-5	TRBD1	TRBJ1-1	CASGWDRPKNTEAFF	TGTGCTAGTGGCTGGGACAGACCGAAGAACACTGAAGCTTTCTTT
many	TRBV5-4	NA	TRBJ1-1	CASSLDSMNTEAFF	TGTGCCAGCAGCTTGGACAGCATGAACACTGAAGCTTTCTTT